This TCR beta chain was recorded in a study of cytomegalovirus exposure and HLA in healthy donors. The PCR contained 60 Vbeta and 13 Jbeta primers. Libraries were prepared by immunoSEQ multiplex PCR; TCRdb keeps only in-frame clonotypes and omits some of them. The profile shows about 120,000 clones, approximately 78% of them singletons. CDR1 MNHEY and CDR2 SVGAGI come from the germline V gene. The CDR3 is 13 residues long. V was cut by 4 bases and J by 5 bases, with 11 bases left in between. This receptor was taken from a woman aged 25 to 39 in good health and CMV-seropositive. Sequencing input: PBMCs. V and J are TRBV6-5 and TRBJ2-5; tentatively, D is TRBD2 (5 bases). For the CDR3, the DNA is TGTGCCAGCAGTTTAGCGACTTGGGAGACCCAGTACTTC. Translated, it gives CASSLATWETQYF.